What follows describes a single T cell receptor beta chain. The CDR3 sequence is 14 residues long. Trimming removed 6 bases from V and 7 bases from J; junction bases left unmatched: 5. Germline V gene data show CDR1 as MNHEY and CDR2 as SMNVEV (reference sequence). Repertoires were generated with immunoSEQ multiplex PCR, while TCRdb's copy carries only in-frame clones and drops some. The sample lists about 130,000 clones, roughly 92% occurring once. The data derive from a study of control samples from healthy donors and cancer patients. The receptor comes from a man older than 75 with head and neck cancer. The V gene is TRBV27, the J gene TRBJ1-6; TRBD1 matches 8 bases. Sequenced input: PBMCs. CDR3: CASSWTGINSPLHF. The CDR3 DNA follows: TGTGCCAGCAGCTGGACAGGGATAAATTCACCCCTCCACTTT.